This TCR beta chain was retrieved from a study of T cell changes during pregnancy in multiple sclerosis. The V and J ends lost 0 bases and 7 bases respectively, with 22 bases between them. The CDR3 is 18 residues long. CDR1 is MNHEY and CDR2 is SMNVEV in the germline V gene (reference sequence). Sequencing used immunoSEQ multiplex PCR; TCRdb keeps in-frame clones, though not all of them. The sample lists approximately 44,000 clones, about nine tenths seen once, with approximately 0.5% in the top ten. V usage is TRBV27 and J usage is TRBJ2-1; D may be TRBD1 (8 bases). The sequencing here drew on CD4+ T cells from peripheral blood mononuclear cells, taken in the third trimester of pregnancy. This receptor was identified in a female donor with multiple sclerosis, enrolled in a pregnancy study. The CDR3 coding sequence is TGTGCCAGCAGTTTATCGGCGGTACGACAGGGGCGGGGGAATGAGCAGTTCTTC. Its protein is CASSLSAVRQGRGNEQFF.